This TCR beta chain originates from a study of tumor-infiltrating lymphocytes in primary liver carcinoma. Study findings and constraints: Relative to tumor region pairs, the tumor-adjacent and tumor-blood pairs showed overlap that was lower.

Between 20 and 30 mg of unsorted bulk tissue served as the source from which RNA and DNA were co-extracted. The cohort consisted of patients whose primary liver carcinoma was surgically resected. Of note for this clonotype: As yet, its antigen is unknown.

Production of TCR beta cDNA used 400 to 600 ng total RNA together with a constant-region primer. Sequencing libraries for TCR beta derived from three nested multiplex PCR rounds that used slightly modified ARM-PCR. The opening two PCR rounds, around 10 cycles each, paired TRBV1-TRBV30 forward primers with a C-beta reverse primer. MiXCR, run by TCRdb on the multiplex PCR reads, gives a single entry per CDR3 protein. The sample lists over 25,000 distinct CDR3 sequences; nearly 80% were seen once. V lost 3 bases to trimming and J lost 8 bases, with 23 bases between them. In germline, CDR1 is SGHAT, CDR2 FQNNGV. The CDR3 has 16 amino acids.

The TCR comes from a man between 35 and 55 years old with primary liver carcinoma and hepatitis B virus infection. V gene TRBV11-2 combines with J gene TRBJ2-7; D is perhaps TRBD1 (5 bases). The sample was liver tumor tissue from sampling region 3. As to subset: tumor region T3, left-lateral pole. This CDR3 is CASSFIQGVIHNKQYF. The CDR3 coding sequence is TGTGCCAGCAGCTTCATACAAGGGGTCATACATAACAAGCAGTACTTC.